One and the same sample provided the 9 T cell receptor beta chains below, sequenced in a study of blood T cells in healthy people across ages. A second PCR of roughly 6 to 12 cycles used a sample-barcoded 5' primer and a J-beta primer mix. TCRdb redid the calling of the 5' RACE reads with MiXCR, one entry per CDR3 protein. The sample holds about 640,000 distinct CDR3 sequences, 45% to 65% seen once. Sequenced: blood. These receptors were obtained from a man in his sixties in good health.

The chain carries TRBV20-1 and TRBJ1-1; the D gene is possibly TRBD1 (5 bases). Germline CDR1 is DFQATT and CDR2 is SNEGSKA (reference sequence). CDR3 size: 13 residues. V lost 3 bases, J lost 0 bases, and 8 bases lay in between. The CDR3 sequence: CSASLGVNTEAFF. For the CDR3, the DNA is TGCAGTGCTAGCCTAGGGGTGAACACTGAAGCTTTCTTT.

The sample holds many counts of this clonotype. The V gene is TRBV4-1, the J gene TRBJ2-5, with 9 bases matching TRBD2. With 5 bases clipped from V and 1 base from J, the junction kept 8 bases outside the gene matches. This CDR3 spans 16 amino acids. Germline V CDR1 and CDR2: MGHRA, YSYEKL. For the CDR3, the DNA is TGCGCCAGCAGCACGCGACTAGCGGATCTCCAAGAGACCCAGTACTTC. Translation gives CASSTRLADLQETQYF.

The V gene is TRBV28, the J gene TRBJ2-7, with TRBD1 identical over 8 bases. The germline CDR1 and CDR2 sequences are MDHEN and SYDVKM. The CDR3 spans 16 residues. With V trimmed by 5 bases and J by 3 bases, 12 bases remained unmatched. The CDR3 sequence is CASSTFAGTGGYEQYF. The CDR3, as DNA: TGTGCCAGCAGTACTTTCGCCGGTACAGGGGGCTACGAGCAGTACTTC.

The V and J genes are TRBV29-1 and TRBJ2-3; a possible D gene is TRBD2 (5 bases). The V and J ends lost 5 bases and 4 bases respectively, with 16 bases between them. The V gene's germline CDR1 is SQVTM and CDR2 ANQGSEA. The length of the CDR3 is 14 residues. CDR3 sequence reads: CSVSLAGLSDTQYF. The CDR3 nucleotides read TGCAGCGTTAGTCTAGCCGGACTGTCAGATACGCAGTATTTT.

This rearrangement joins TRBV5-1 to TRBJ2-5, with TRBD1 matching over 7 bases. This CDR3 comprises 16 residues. V was clipped by 6 bases and J by 11 bases; unmatched bases: 22. Germline V gives CDR1 SGHRS, CDR2 YFSETQ. The CDR3 is CASTTYGDSGPYAQYF. The CDR3 DNA follows: TGCGCCAGCACTACCTATGGGGACAGCGGACCCTACGCGCAGTACTTC.

The genes are TRBV28 and TRBJ1-1; 11 nucleotides line up with TRBD1. The CDR3 runs 16 residues. J lost 0 bases, V lost 5 bases, and 5 bases had no gene match. CDR1 is MDHEN and CDR2 is SYDVKM in the germline V gene. This CDR3 reads CASSPGGQGVNTEAFF. The CDR3 DNA reads TGTGCCAGCAGTCCAGGGGGACAGGGGGTGAACACTGAAGCTTTCTTT.

The rearrangement links TRBV20-1 to TRBJ1-5; possible D gene TRBD1, 5 bases. Trimming stripped 2 bases from V and 3 bases from J, with 8 bases between. Germline-derived CDR1 and CDR2 are DFQATT and SNEGSKA (reference sequence). This CDR3 has 13 residues. The CDR3 loop reads CSARLGVNQPQHF. CDR3 nucleotide sequence: TGCAGTGCTAGATTGGGGGTCAATCAGCCCCAGCATTTT.

This clonotype has more than one count but fewer than ten. V gene TRBV20-1 combines with J gene TRBJ2-1; D tentatively fits TRBD1 or TRBD2 (5 bases each). CDR1 and CDR2 (germline): DFQATT, SNEGSKA (reference sequence). The CDR3 loop spans 12 amino acids. Trimming removed 6 bases from V and 8 bases from J, with 14 bases in between. CDR3 region: CSATAGRDEQFF. The CDR3 nucleotides read TGCAGTGCCACCGCAGGGCGGGATGAGCAGTTCTTC.

As concerns this clonotype: Sequence at one end of the junction differs from germline and may be a read error. The rearrangement uses TRBV2 and TRBJ2-1; 12 nucleotides align to TRBD2. The CDR3 is 14 residues long. CDR1 SNHLY and CDR2 FYNNEI come from the germline V gene. The CDR3 DNA reads TGTGCCAGCATGCCGACTAGCGGGGGAAATGGGCAGTTCTTC. It specifies CASMPTSGGNGQFF.